The rows below give T cell receptor beta chains drawn from one sample of a study of spatial heterogeneity in lung cancer. TCRdb recomputed calls from the 5' RACE reads with MiXCR, one row per CDR3 protein. This table holds over 75,000 distinct CDR3 sequences, approximately 20% found once. The specimen was PBMCs, collected at surgery. These receptors were collected from a male donor with early-stage non-small cell lung cancer. Each CDR3 is given with its conserved first and last residue. Fields, in order: clone size, J gene, D gene, V gene, CDR3 protein, CDR3 DNA. The D gene is left open where the match is weak. Clone size is not always given. Where it is, it says once, few, many or a class for expanded clones.

few | TRBJ2-7 | TRBD1 | TRBV6-2/TRBV6-3 | CASSYRTGNYEQYF | TGTGCCAGCAGCTACCGGACAGGTAACTACGAGCAGTACTTC
few | TRBJ1-2 | . | TRBV28 | CASSPGERKGYTF | TGTGCCAGCAGTCCCGGGGAGCGGAAGGGCTACACCTTC
few | TRBJ2-7 | TRBD1 | TRBV10-3 | CAIRGQGADEQYF | TGTGCCATCCGGGGACAGGGGGCGGACGAGCAGTACTTC
. | TRBJ2-6 | . | TRBV9 | CASSTDNSGANVLTF | TGTGCCAGCAGCACAGACAACTCTGGGGCCAACGTCCTGACTTTC
many | TRBJ2-7 | . | TRBV4-3 | CASSHRSGAPYEQYF | TGCGCCAGCAGCCACCGGTCAGGAGCCCCCTACGAGCAGTACTTC
few | TRBJ1-1 | . | TRBV7-3 | CASSLRFNTEAFF | TGTGCCAGCAGCTTACGGTTTAACACTGAAGCTTTCTTT
. | TRBJ2-1 | . | TRBV3-1 | CASSQDRDVNEQFF | TGTGCCAGCAGCCAAGACCGGGACGTAAATGAGCAGTTCTTC
. | TRBJ1-3 | . | TRBV12-2 | CASRSGHPLTSGNTIYF | TGTGCAAGTCGCTCTGGACACCCCTTGACCTCTGGAAACACCATATATTTT
few | TRBJ1-5 | . | TRBV6-2/TRBV6-3 | CASSSGGAGNQPQHF | TGTGCCAGCAGTTCGGGGGGAGCGGGCAATCAGCCCCAGCATTTT
. | TRBJ1-2 | . | TRBV27 | CASSQSGMVGYGYTF | TGTGCCAGCAGCCAGTCAGGGATGGTTGGGTATGGCTACACCTTC
. | TRBJ2-5 | TRBD1 | TRBV28 | CASSSHHLGQGTYKTQYF | TGTGCCAGCAGTTCGCACCACTTGGGACAGGGTACCTACAAGACCCAGTACTTC
. | TRBJ2-3 | . | TRBV29-1 | CSVVLETDTQYF | TGCAGCGTTGTCCTGGAAACAGATACGCAGTATTTT
few | TRBJ1-1 | . | TRBV6-4 | CASSDSGGNTEAFF | TGTGCCAGCAGTGACTCCGGGGGGAACACTGAAGCTTTCTTT
once | TRBJ2-3 | . | TRBV5-1 | CASSSQASTDTQYF | TGCGCCAGCAGCTCCCAGGCTAGCACAGATACGCAGTATTTT
. | TRBJ1-1 | . | TRBV4-2 | CASSQDSAAFEAFF | TGTGCCAGCAGCCAAGATTCGGCTGCTTTTGAAGCTTTCTTT
few | TRBJ1-2 | TRBD1 | TRBV7-2 | CASSPRTGSVYTF | TGTGCCAGCAGCCCGAGGACAGGGTCCGTCTACACCTTC
few | TRBJ1-5 | TRBD1 | TRBV12-3/TRBV12-4 | CASSPGTGNRWSNQPQHF | TGTGCCAGCAGTCCAGGGACAGGGAATCGGTGGAGCAATCAGCCCCAGCATTTT
. | TRBJ2-7 | TRBD1 | TRBV5-6 | CASSWSTGAYEQYF | TGTGCCAGCAGCTGGAGTACAGGGGCCTACGAGCAGTACTTC
. | TRBJ1-5 | . | TRBV6-2/TRBV6-3 | CASSYSRGLGNQPQHF | TGTGCCAGCAGTTACTCGAGAGGTTTAGGAAATCAGCCCCAGCATTTT
few | TRBJ2-7 | TRBD1 | TRBV5-6 | CASSLVIETGSGYEQYF | TGTGCCAGCAGCTTGGTGATTGAGACAGGGAGCGGATACGAGCAGTACTTC
. | TRBJ2-7 | . | TRBV27 | CASTTSRASEFYEQYF | TGTGCCAGCACTACCTCAAGGGCTAGCGAGTTCTACGAGCAGTACTTC
few | TRBJ2-2 | . | TRBV20-1 | CSARDVGNLSGELFF | TGCAGTGCTAGAGATGTGGGAAACCTATCCGGGGAGCTGTTTTTT
. | TRBJ1-1 | . | TRBV6-5 | CASSYTSDTEAFF | TGTGCCAGCAGTTACACCAGTGACACTGAAGCTTTCTTT
. | TRBJ2-6 | TRBD2 | TRBV5-4 | CVSGAGAGSGANVLTF | TGTGTCAGCGGGGCCGGGGCCGGCTCTGGGGCCAACGTCCTGACTTTC
. | TRBJ2-7 | TRBD1 | TRBV10-3 | CAISSGTGAHEQYF | TGTGCCATCAGCTCCGGGACAGGGGCCCACGAGCAGTACTTC
few | TRBJ2-7 | . | TRBV2 | CASRYSSYEQYF | TGTGCCAGCAGATACTCCTCCTACGAGCAGTACTTC
many | TRBJ2-5 | . | TRBV10-3 | CAISPGDKGYQETQYF | TGTGCCATCAGCCCCGGGGACAAGGGGTACCAAGAGACCCAGTACTTC
few | TRBJ2-3 | . | TRBV28 | CASSLGGQNTDTQYF | TGTGCCAGCAGTCTGGGGGGACAGAACACAGATACGCAGTATTTT
few | TRBJ2-3 | . | TRBV20-1 | CSAHPGADTQYF | TGCAGTGCTCACCCCGGGGCCGATACGCAGTATTTT
. | TRBJ2-3 | . | TRBV7-2 | CASSLGATDTQYF | TGTGCCAGCAGCTTGGGGGCTACAGATACGCAGTATTTT
. | TRBJ1-1 | . | TRBV25-1 | CATSRSGRAFF | TGTGCCACCTCCCGGTCGGGGAGAGCTTTCTTT
many | TRBJ2-7 | . | TRBV29-1 | CSVEGVSDEQYF | TGCAGCGTTGAAGGGGTCTCCGACGAGCAGTACTTC
few | TRBJ1-5 | . | TRBV28 | CASSPDSSPSNQPQHF | TGTGCCAGCAGCCCAGACAGCTCACCTAGCAATCAGCCCCAGCATTTT
. | TRBJ2-3 | TRBD1 | TRBV7-6 | CASARGQTPDTQYF | TGTGCCAGCGCCCGGGGACAGACCCCAGATACGCAGTATTTT
. | TRBJ2-2 | TRBD2 | TRBV2 | CASSQGLAGVTGELFF | TGTGCCAGCAGTCAAGGACTAGCGGGAGTCACCGGGGAGCTGTTTTTT
. | TRBJ2-7 | . | TRBV5-1 | CASSHRESYEQYF | TGCGCCAGCTCCCACAGGGAGTCCTACGAGCAGTACTTC
. | TRBJ1-1 | . | TRBV7-9 | CASSKDGQHNTEAFF | TGTGCCAGCAGCAAAGACGGACAGCACAACACTGAAGCTTTCTTT
many | TRBJ1-2 | TRBD1 | TRBV7-2 | CASSSRQRQGTKRGYTF | TGTGCCAGCAGCTCAAGGCAACGACAGGGAACCAAAAGGGGCTACACCTTC
many | TRBJ1-1 | . | TRBV20-1 | CSAIETGRGTEAFF | TGCAGTGCTATAGAGACAGGCCGCGGGACTGAAGCTTTCTTT
. | TRBJ2-4 | TRBD1 | TRBV19 | CASSTSRQGALAKNIQYF | TGTGCCAGTAGTACGTCGAGACAGGGGGCCTTAGCCAAAAACATTCAGTACTTC